This T cell receptor (beta chain) was recorded in a study of shared clonotypes between healthy human individuals. Overall study: Per donor, three plates held CD4 naive cells, three held CD4 memory, two held CD8 naive and one held CD8 memory.

Using immunoSEQ multiplex PCR, the repertoire was profiled, and TCRdb retains in-frame clones only, with some absent. The repertoire holds around 2,000,000 clones, about 95% seen once, with under 1.5% in the top ten. Of note for this clone: The antigen is not known.

Findings and caveats of the study: Limited genetic and exposure-history diversity came from having few donors.

Naive CD8 cells comprised CD45RO-negative, CCR7-positively selected cells, excluding terminally differentiated effector memory CD45RA+ cells. This CDR3 spans 17 amino acids. Germline CDR1 is SGDLS and CDR2 is YYNGEE. V shed 3 bases and J shed 0 bases, with 13 bases lying between them. J is TRBJ2-6 and V is TRBV9, with no clear D. The sample consisted of naive CD8+ T cells sorted from blood. The receptor comes from a man aged 18 to 35 in good health. DNA for the CDR3: TGTGCCAGCAGCGCAGACATCCCTCTCTCTGGGGCCAACGTCCTGACTTTC. Protein sequence: CASSADIPLSGANVLTF.